The subject of this entry is one TCR beta chain. This clone was found once. Its cognate antigen has yet to be identified. No base-level quality is on record; no much larger clone is a single base apart. According to the study, the label for this sample's time point signals: baseline before first vaccination. Vaccinee samples were obtained from the UK trials COV001 and COV002, which included a single-blind randomized controlled phase 2/3 trial of AZD1222 (ChAdOx1 nCoV-19) in healthy adults. Trial participant PBMC samples were collected at day 0 and day 28 after the second dose for TCRbeta chain sequencing. Sequences MNHEY (CDR1) and SVGAGI (CDR2) are obtained from the germline V gene. V is pared back by 1 base and J by 6 bases, with 12 bases lying between the germline termini. Spanning cysteine to phenylalanine, the CDR3 consists of 14 amino acids. The entry retains the CDR3 DNA only, 42 bases that are in frame from base 1.

The data originate from a study of T cell responses to AZD1222 COVID-19 vaccine (dated by TCRdb to the early 2020s). About the study as a whole: AZD1222 recipients given second doses at about 4 weeks or at about 12 weeks were pooled, since spike-specific TCR depth and breadth were not found to differ between the two schedules. Trial participants were enrolled into age subgroups of 18-55, 56-69 and 70-plus years, which contained about 150, 28 and 57 TCR-sequenced participants, respectively. TCR sequencing covered 233 trial participants: 200 to 210 given two doses of AZD1222 and around 25 given two doses of MenACWY control vaccine.

The CDR3 regions of human TCRbeta chains were analyzed by immunosequencing. In the paper's pipeline: TCRs in the repertoires were compared against a reference library of SARS-CoV-2-specific TCRs that had been generated with the MIRA antigen-specificity platform. Breadth was defined as the fraction of unique TCRs that were SARS-CoV-2-associated, and depth was defined as the fraction of total T cells that were SARS-CoV-2-associated. Using the MIRA data, every spike-specific TCR was mapped to the spike region that the TCR reacted to and assigned to either a CD4 or a CD8 class. Log10-transformed breadth and depth values were compared by one-way ANOVA with Sidak's multiple comparisons tests. Not all clones reach the TCRdb copy of this immuneACCESS table, which keeps in-frame sequences only. Checked studies attribute under half of the gap to unresolved V genes and leave the rest unexplained. Clone size and the V and J calls come from that table; the DNA yielded D and trimming. The sample table records some 96,000 clones; roughly 90% of these occur just once. The ten largest make up under 2% of the sample.

What the work shows at the level of the full study, not this receptor alone: The vaccine-associated CD4 TCRs covered the entire spike protein, and the dominant responses fell in regions 160-218 and 743-854. Conclusions about previously exposed vaccinees are limited because only 6 or 7 AZD1222 recipients were SARS-CoV-2 seropositive at baseline. A significant rise in spike-specific TCR breadth and depth was observed after two AZD1222 doses relative to day 0 and relative to MenACWY recipients. In the small 56-69-year group, the increase in depth fell short of significance, most likely because of low power. Because no samples from the day 14 peak response were available, repertoires could be characterized only after the peak T cell response. Participants were mostly white British and included more females than males, and it was suggested by the authors that clonal diversity may have been underestimated. Nearly half of unique spike-specific TCRs reportedly recognized epitopes outside regions mutated in the B.1.351 and B.1.1.7 variants.

The sample in question was peripheral blood, obtained on day 0 of AZD1222 vaccination. The chain is made from TRBV6-5 and TRBJ1-1, with no confident D gene call. The sequence was collected from an adult in good health. At the DNA level, the sequence is TGTGCCAGCAGTTACTTGGTTTCGGGATCTGAAGCTTTCTTT. This encodes CASSYLVSGSEAFF.